What follows are 28 T cell receptor beta chains derived from one specimen sequenced in a study of T cells in Graves' hyperthyroidism and ophthalmopathy. The CDR3 regions of TCR beta were amplified from RNA transcripts. The HTBI primer set was used in a first-round RT-PCR of the TCR CDR3. TCRdb fed the multiplex PCR reads into MiXCR, producing one record per CDR3 protein. There are about 350,000 distinct CDR3 sequences in the sample; about 14% occur only once, and roughly 25% lies in the top ten. Source material: blood. The receptors here all came from a woman in her 30s with Graves' hyperthyroidism.

This clonotype occurred many times. The chain joins TRBV2 to TRBJ2-1; perhaps TRBD2 as D (6 bases). This CDR3 has 14 residues. The V and J ends lost 4 bases and 9 bases respectively, with 16 bases between them. Germline loops: CDR1 SNHLY, CDR2 FYNNEI. The CDR3 DNA reads as TGTGCCAGCAGTGTGAGGTGGGAGGCACCTGAGCAGTTCTTC. It yields the protein CASSVRWEAPEQFF.

This clonotype was observed many times. The chain recombines TRBV2 with TRBJ2-1, with 8 bases fitting TRBD2. With 9 bases clipped from V and 15 bases from J, the junction kept 13 bases outside the gene matches. The CDR3 runs to 12 residues. Germline CDR1 and CDR2: SNHLY and FYNNEI. CDR3 amino acids: CASLFSAGGVFF. For the CDR3, the DNA is TGTGCCAGTCTCTTCTCCGCGGGAGGTGTGTTCTTC.

This clonotype was picked up a small number of times. This chain uses TRBV29-1 with TRBJ2-3; TRBD2 might be the D (7 bases). Trimming cost V 7 bases and J 2 bases, with 13 bases left between them. Looked up from germline, CDR1 is SQVTM and CDR2 is ANQGSEA. The CDR3 contains 13 residues. The CDR3 DNA reads TGCAGCGGGGGGGGCCTGGCCACAGATACGCAGTATTTT. Translating gives CSGGGLATDTQYF.

At least ten counts were recorded for this clonotype. The rearrangement links TRBV11-1 to TRBJ1-1, with D maybe TRBD1 (6 bases). V lost 1 base to trimming and J lost 5 bases, with 11 bases between them. CDR3 length: 14 amino acids. Looked up from germline, CDR1 is SGHAT and CDR2 is FQDESV (reference sequence). The CDR3 protein is CASSLDRARTEAFF. In nucleotides, the CDR3 is TGTGCCAGCAGCTTAGACAGGGCCAGGACTGAAGCTTTCTTT.

This clonotype occurred many times. V is TRBV27 and J is TRBJ2-7; 7 bases line up with TRBD2. V gave up 6 bases and J gave up 2 bases; unmatched junction bases: 1. Germline CDR1 MNHEY, CDR2 SMNVEV (reference sequence). CDR3 length equals 12 residues. The CDR3 DNA follows: TGTGCCAGCAGGAGCGGGACCTACGAGCAGTACTTC. It translates to CASRSGTYEQYF.

This clonotype was counted many times. The chain links TRBV29-1 to TRBJ1-5; a weak D match, TRBD1 (5 bases). Trimming cost V 6 bases and J 5 bases, with 11 bases left between them. CDR3 size: 12 residues. Germline CDR1 SQVTM, CDR2 ANQGSEA. The CDR3, as DNA: TGCAGCGTGGGGCAGAGGGATCAGCCCCAGCATTTT. Its translation is CSVGQRDQPQHF.

V usage is TRBV6-1 and J usage is TRBJ2-1; TRBD1 matches 9 bases. The germline V gene encodes CDR1 MNHNS and CDR2 SASEGT. The CDR3 consists of 12 residues. V gave up 3 bases and J gave up 14 bases; unmatched junction bases: 5. CDR3 protein: CASSDDRGKKFF. CDR3 in DNA: TGTGCCAGCAGTGACGACAGGGGGAAAAAGTTCTTC.

Details on this clonotype: A much bigger clone sits one base away, suggesting this may be a read error. The genes are TRBV7-2 and TRBJ2-2, with D unclear. CDR3 length: 14 amino acids. Germline V CDR1 and CDR2: SGHTA, FQGNSA. V gave up 1 base and J gave up 0 bases, with 3 bases separating them. The CDR3 region has the DNA TGTACCAGCAGCTTAGTCCCGAACACCGGGGAGCTGTTTTTT. It yields the protein CTSSLVPNTGELFF.

V usage is TRBV28 and J usage is TRBJ1-1; D gene unclear. The CDR3 is 14 amino acids. V was pared by 6 bases and J by 0 bases, with 11 bases between. Germline values: CDR1 MDHEN, CDR2 SYDVKM. CDR3 residues: CASSPPFLNTEAFF. CDR3 DNA: TGTGCCAGCAGCCCACCCTTCCTGAACACTGAAGCTTTCTTT.

The chain uses TRBV30 and TRBJ2-1, with D possibly TRBD2 on 5 matching bases. Germline-derived CDR1 and CDR2 are GTSNPN and SVGIG (reference sequence). The CDR3 contains 13 residues. V dropped 5 bases and J dropped 12 bases, with 20 bases sitting between them. CDR3 sequence: CAWAEVWAGGQFF. The DNA of the CDR3 is TGTGCCTGGGCCGAAGTCTGGGCGGGTGGGCAGTTCTTC.

In its sample, this clonotype was seen many times. This chain joins TRBV3-1 and TRBJ2-1; tentatively, D is TRBD1 (6 bases). CDR3 length: 11 amino acids. V shed 10 bases and J shed 4 bases, with 8 bases lying between them. Germline CDR1 reads LGHDT; CDR2 reads YNNKEL (reference sequence). CDR3 amino acids: CAIGQYNEQFF. The CDR3 bases are TGTGCCATCGGACAGTACAATGAGCAGTTCTTC.

This clonotype was seen many times. The chain is built from TRBV11-2 and TRBJ2-7; no definite D call. Trimming removed 2 bases at V and 9 bases at J, with 8 bases between. The CDR3 consists of 11 residues. The V gene's germline CDR1 is SGHAT and CDR2 FQNNGV. The CDR3 coding sequence is TGTGCCAGCAGCTTATTACGTGGGCAGTACTTC. This gives the protein CASSLLRGQYF.

This chain joins TRBV6-9 and TRBJ2-2; 11 positions agree with TRBD2. V shed 3 bases, J shed 0 bases, and the junction held 9 bases outside the gene matches. The CDR3 spans 19 residues. CDR1 MNHGY and CDR2 SVAAGI come from the germline V gene. This chain's CDR3 is CASSYNPSGGRTNTGELFF. For the CDR3, the DNA is TGTGCCAGCAGTTACAATCCTAGCGGGGGGAGAACGAACACCGGGGAGCTGTTTTTT.

As concerns this clonotype: A junction end diverges from the germline sequence, so it may reflect a read error. CDR3 nucleotide sequence: TGTGCCAGCAGCAAACCGGGACAGGGGGCATCTGGGGCCAACGTCCTGAATTTC. This codes for CASSKPGQGASGANVLNF. This rearrangement joins TRBV28 to TRBJ2-6; 12 positions agree with TRBD1. Germline V gene lookup returns CDR1 MDHEN and CDR2 SYDVKM. The CDR3 has 18 residues.

The chain joins TRBV6-5 to TRBJ1-2; 7 bases are shared with TRBD1. The CDR3 has 15 residues. Germline V gives CDR1 MNHEY, CDR2 SVGAGI. The ends lost 2 bases at V and 2 bases at J; junction bases unmatched: 5. CDR3 in DNA: TGTGCCAGCAGTTACATGACAGGGTCGAACTATGGCTACACCTTC. This gives the protein CASSYMTGSNYGYTF.

This chain connects TRBV5-1 to TRBJ1-2, with a weak D call TRBD1 (5 bases). V was clipped by 2 bases and J by 7 bases, with 15 bases between them. The germline gives CDR1 SGHRS, CDR2 YFSETQ. This CDR3 has 14 amino acids. The CDR3 coding sequence is TGCGCCAGCAGCTTCCTCGGGGGAGAGGGTGGCTACACCTTC. Translated, it gives CASSFLGGEGGYTF.

The V gene is TRBV7-2, the J gene TRBJ2-1, with 10 nucleotides matching TRBD2. After removal of 1 base from V and 7 bases from J, the junction contained 7 bases not matched to a gene. Germline V gene data show CDR1 as SGHTA and CDR2 as FQGNSA. This CDR3 is 16 amino acids long. The CDR3 DNA follows: TGTGCCAGCAGCTTAGAACTAGCGGGAAGGTGGAATGAGCAGTTCTTC. It specifies CASSLELAGRWNEQFF.

The V gene is TRBV4-1, the J gene TRBJ2-7; a possible D gene is TRBD2 (5 bases). Germline CDR1 is MGHRA and CDR2 is YSYEKL. The CDR3 has 14 residues. Trimming removed 2 bases from V and 4 bases from J, with 12 bases in between. The CDR3 DNA reads TGCGCCAGCAGCCAACCGGAGGTTAAGTACGAGCAGTACTTC. Amino acid sequence: CASSQPEVKYEQYF.

The chain carries TRBV20-1 and TRBJ2-7; TRBD2 matches 11 bases. With V trimmed by 5 bases and J by 7 bases, 13 bases remained unmatched. This CDR3 region has 15 residues. Per the germline V gene, CDR1 is DFQATT and CDR2 is SNEGSKA (reference sequence). The CDR3 DNA follows: TGCAGTGCTCCCCTCACGACTAGCGGGAAAGGGGAGCAGTACTTC. Translating gives CSAPLTTSGKGEQYF.

This clonotype was found many times. The chain carries TRBV6-1 and TRBJ1-5; 7 positions agree with TRBD1. CDR1 MNHNS and CDR2 SASEGT come from the germline V gene. This CDR3 is built from 15 residues. V was clipped by 5 bases and J by 7 bases; unmatched bases: 11. The CDR3 is CASSPSRQGGQPQHF. For the CDR3, the DNA is TGTGCCAGCAGTCCCTCGCGACAGGGTGGCCAGCCCCAGCATTTT.

In its sample, this clonotype was seen a few times. A read error may explain this, as a much larger clone is one base away. This chain links TRBV28 with TRBJ2-5; unclear D gene. Germline V CDR1 and CDR2: MDHEN, SYDVKM. V was cut by 5 bases and J by 5 bases, with 3 bases left in between. The CDR3 consists of 10 residues. CDR3 sequence (DNA): TGTGCCAGCAGTGACGAGACCCAGTACTTC. Residues: CASSDETQYF.

This clonotype was detected ten times or more. J is TRBJ1-2 and V is TRBV28, with D possibly matching TRBD1 (5 bases). Germline V gives CDR1 MDHEN, CDR2 SYDVKM. The CDR3 is made up of 15 amino acids. Trimming cost V 5 bases and J 8 bases, with 21 bases left between them. The CDR3 region has the DNA TGTGCCAGCAGTCCCCCCGGGGACCCTCGGCGAGGCTACACCTTC. This gives the protein CASSPPGDPRRGYTF.

This clonotype has at least ten counts. The V call is TRBV12-3 or TRBV12-4, the J call TRBJ2-5; D possibly matches TRBD1 or TRBD2 (6 bases each). V lost 5 bases and J 5 bases, leaving 21 bases between the germline ends. The CDR3 has 16 residues. The CDR3 protein is CASSRLPGARGETQYF. The DNA of the CDR3 is TGTGCCAGCAGTCGGCTTCCGGGGGCCCGAGGGGAGACCCAGTACTTC.

The genes are TRBV20-1 and TRBJ2-7; D may be TRBD2 (5 bases). The germline V gene has CDR1 DFQATT and CDR2 SNEGSKA (reference sequence). The CDR3 is 12 amino acids. Trimming cost V 4 bases and J 3 bases, with 10 bases left between them. CDR3 protein: CSATPGLYEQYF. CDR3 nucleotide sequence: TGCAGTGCTACTCCCGGACTCTACGAGCAGTACTTC.

Comments on this clonotype: A much larger clone differs by one base, so this may be a read error. This rearrangement joins TRBV19 to TRBJ1-1; the D is unclear. Germline V lookup: CDR1 LNHDA, CDR2 SQIVND (reference sequence). This CDR3 spans 15 amino acids. CDR3 region: CASSGRGRLNTEVFF. For the CDR3, the DNA is TGTGCCAGTAGTGGCCGGGGAAGGCTGAACACTGAAGTTTTCTTT.

This clonotype was found a few times. V gene TRBV7-2 combines with J gene TRBJ2-7; D unclear. The germline V and J ends were trimmed by 1 base and 3 bases, with 10 bases remaining between them. This CDR3 has 14 amino acids. Germline assignment: CDR1 SGHTA and CDR2 FQGNSA. CDR3 amino acids: CASSLDRVSYEQYF. CDR3 nucleotides: TGTGCCAGCAGCTTAGATAGGGTGAGCTACGAGCAGTACTTC. Based on the CDR3 plus reference TRBV7-2 and TRBJ2-7, the full variable domain is GAGVSQSPSNKVTEKGKDVELRCDPISGHTALYWYRQSLGQGLEFLIYFQGNSAPDKSGLPSDRFSAERTGGSVSTLTIQRTQQEDSAVYLCASSLDRVSYEQYFGPGTRLTVT.

Points on this clonotype: This may arise from a read error, as a much more abundant clone is one base away. The V and J genes are TRBV30 and TRBJ2-7; weak D call: TRBD1 (6 bases). CDR3 size: 11 residues. CDR1 and CDR2 (germline): GTSNPN, SVGIG (reference sequence). CDR3 protein: CAWSGTDEQHF. In DNA, the CDR3 is TGTGCCTGGAGTGGGACAGACGAGCAGCACTTC.

V gene TRBV29-1 combines with J gene TRBJ1-2, with 7 bases that match TRBD1. Trimming took 8 bases from V and 8 from J; bases not matched to a gene: 8. The CDR3 consists of 11 residues. Germline CDR1 reads SQVTM; CDR2 reads ANQGSEA. The CDR3 protein is CSLRGGEGYTF. DNA for the CDR3: TGCAGCCTCAGGGGGGGGGAAGGCTACACCTTC.